The 18 T cell receptor beta chains reported below all come from one sample, sequenced in a study of blood T cell repertoires in COVID-19. Sequencing used immunoSEQ multiplex PCR; TCRdb keeps in-frame clones, though not all of them. The sample yields 25,000 to 35,000 clones, 80% to 90% seen once. Sequencing was done on a sample of peripheral blood. These receptors were taken from a human donor in a cohort sampled during active COVID-19.

Worth noting for this clone: Relative to the germline gene, one junction end is altered; a read error may explain this. The J gene is TRBJ2-7, the V gene TRBV10-1, with D possibly TRBD2 on 6 matching bases. CDR3 length equals 14 residues. CDR1 is WNHNN, CDR2 SYGVQD, per germline (reference sequence). In DNA, the CDR3 is TGCGTCAGCAGTGAGTCGAACCGGGGGAAGGAGCAGTACTTC. Translated, it gives CVSSESNRGKEQYF.

This chain joins TRBV7-3 and TRBJ1-6; D uncertain. There are 14 residues in the CDR3. The ends were cut back, 5 bases at V and 7 bases at J, with 12 bases in the middle. In germline, CDR1 is SGHTA, CDR2 FQGTGA. CDR3 sequence reads: CASSPSGWNSPLHF. Here the CDR3 DNA reads TGTGCCAGCAGCCCCTCGGGGTGGAATTCACCCCTCCACTTT.

The rearrangement uses TRBV5-1 and TRBJ1-1; D perhaps matches TRBD1 (5 bases). Deletions cut 4 bases from V and 2 bases from J, with 18 bases between. Looked up from germline, CDR1 is SGHRS and CDR2 is YFSETQ. The CDR3 spans 16 residues. The CDR3 reads CASSPRREFRNTEAFF. The CDR3 DNA is TGCGCCAGCAGCCCCCGCAGGGAATTCCGAAACACTGAAGCTTTCTTT.

V and J are TRBV7-8 and TRBJ1-2, with D possibly TRBD1 on 5 matching bases. Trimming stripped 8 bases from V and 4 bases from J, with 11 bases between. The CDR3 has 12 residues. The germline V gene has CDR1 SGHVS and CDR2 FQNEAQ. The CDR3 sequence is CASAGVGYGYTF. The CDR3 DNA reads TGTGCCAGCGCGGGGGTGGGCTATGGCTACACCTTC.

The rearrangement joins TRBV11-2 to TRBJ1-1; D may be TRBD1 (5 bases). V was shortened by 0 bases and J by 4 bases, with 15 bases between the two germline ends. CDR1 and CDR2 from the germline V gene are SGHAT and FQNNGV. This CDR3 is built from 16 residues. The CDR3 DNA reads TGTGCCAGCAGCTTAGATCCAGCCGGGGGGGGCACTGAAGCTTTCTTT. Translated, it gives CASSLDPAGGGTEAFF.

The rearrangement links TRBV2 to TRBJ2-5; a possible D gene is TRBD1 (6 bases). Trimming stripped 1 base from V and 5 bases from J, with 11 bases between. Per the germline V gene, CDR1 is SNHLY and CDR2 is FYNNEI. The CDR3 runs 14 residues. Here the CDR3 DNA reads TGTGCCAGCAGTGAAGGGGGGCGACGGGAGACCCAGTACTTC. This encodes CASSEGGRRETQYF.

This clone was counted once. The rearrangement joins TRBV6-5 to TRBJ1-1; D may be TRBD1 (5 bases). V was cut by 0 bases and J by 1 base, with 9 bases left in between. CDR1 and CDR2 from the germline V gene are MNHEY and SVGAGI. The CDR3 has 15 amino acids. CDR3: CASSYSTRGNTEAFF. The CDR3 DNA reads as TGTGCCAGCAGTTACTCGACTAGGGGGAACACTGAAGCTTTCTTT.

The chain's CDR3 is CASSQGGGLLNSPLHF. The DNA of the CDR3 is TGTGCCAGCAGCCAAGGAGGAGGACTTCTTAATTCACCCCTCCACTTT. This sequence joins TRBV3-1 (or the pseudogene TRBV3-2) and TRBJ1-6; D ambiguous. CDR1 and CDR2 (germline): LGHDT, YNNKEL (reference sequence). This CDR3 comprises 16 residues. V gave up 1 base and J gave up 6 bases, with 13 bases separating them.

The CDR3 protein is CATRGPGGGTEAFF. CDR3 DNA: TGTGCCACCCGTGGGCCGGGGGGCGGCACTGAAGCTTTCTTT. This chain connects TRBV6-5 to TRBJ1-1, with a possible D match to TRBD1 (6 bases). V was pared by 10 bases and J by 4 bases, with 19 bases between. The CDR3 has 14 residues. Germline lookup yields CDR1 MNHEY and CDR2 SVGAGI.

The chain couples TRBV18 to TRBJ2-3; possibly TRBD2 for D (5 bases). Trimming took 6 bases from V and 1 from J, leaving 14 bases between them. Germline V CDR1 and CDR2: KGHSH, LQKENI. The length of the CDR3 is 15 residues. In DNA form, the CDR3 reads TGTGCCAGCTCCTCGGACTCAGGTGGCACAGATACGCAGTATTTT. Protein: CASSSDSGGTDTQYF. Full variable domain (outside the CDR3, taken from reference TRBV18 and TRBJ2-3): NAGVMQNPRHLVRRRGQEARLRCSPMKGHSHVYWYRQLPEEGLKFMVYLQKENIIDESGMPKERFSAEFPKEGPSILRIQQVVRGDSAAYFCASSSDSGGTDTQYFGPGTRLTVL.

The chain carries TRBV30 and TRBJ1-3; no reliable D call. V was cut by 0 bases and J by 9 bases, with 12 bases left in between. From germline, CDR1 is GTSNPN and CDR2 SVGIG (reference sequence). The CDR3 sequence is 13 residues long. The CDR3 coding sequence is TGTGCCTGGAGTGTAGCAGCCCAGGCCACCATATATTTT. It specifies CAWSVAAQATIYF.

This rearrangement joins TRBV5-1 to TRBJ1-4; no clear D. The length of the CDR3 is 15 residues. In germline, CDR1 is SGHRS, CDR2 YFSETQ. Between the trimmed V and J ends, which lost 0 bases and 0 bases, there was a span of 6 bases. CDR3 coding DNA: TGCGCCAGCAGCTTGGGGGCCACAACTAATGAAAAACTGTTTTTT. Amino acid sequence: CASSLGATTNEKLFF.

The V and J genes are TRBV19 and TRBJ2-3; the D gene is possibly TRBD2 (6 bases). V dropped 5 bases and J dropped 0 bases, with 12 bases sitting between them. Germline V gene data show CDR1 as LNHDA and CDR2 as SQIVND (reference sequence). The CDR3 runs to 15 residues. The CDR3 sequence is CASSLGTASTDTQYF. The CDR3 DNA follows: TGTGCCAGTAGTCTCGGGACTGCTAGCACAGATACGCAGTATTTT.

This chain connects TRBV10-2 to TRBJ1-1; D remains ambiguous. Germline-derived CDR1 and CDR2 are WSHSY and SAAADI. CDR3 length equals 14 residues. V gave up 6 bases and J gave up 2 bases, with 13 bases separating them. In DNA, the CDR3 is TGCGCCAGCAGCCTCATGGCCCCAAACACTGAAGCTTTCTTT. As protein: CASSLMAPNTEAFF.

The rearrangement joins TRBV18 to TRBJ2-2; D is unresolved. This CDR3 region has 16 residues. Germline V gene data show CDR1 as KGHSH and CDR2 as LQKENI. The V end was cut by 2 bases, the J end by 6 bases, with 16 bases between. In DNA, the CDR3 is TGTGCCAGCTCACCATCTTCTTCCTCCGGGTCCGGGGAGCTGTTTTTT. This encodes CASSPSSSSGSGELFF.

This chain joins TRBV5-1 and TRBJ1-1; D gene uncertain. The CDR3 spans 16 residues. V lost 0 bases to trimming and J lost 4 bases, with 16 bases between them. The germline V gene encodes CDR1 SGHRS and CDR2 YFSETQ. CDR3 protein: CASSLEAAGHGTEAFF. The DNA of the CDR3 is TGCGCCAGCAGCTTGGAAGCAGCTGGGCACGGCACTGAAGCTTTCTTT.

The chain combines TRBV18 with TRBJ2-5, with D possibly matching TRBD2 (6 bases). V was cut by 3 bases and J by 3 bases, with 17 bases left in between. CDR3 length equals 16 residues. CDR1 and CDR2 (germline): KGHSH, LQKENI. The CDR3 loop reads CASSPFGAGGKETQYF. The CDR3 coding sequence is TGTGCCAGCTCACCCTTCGGGGCCGGGGGAAAAGAGACCCAGTACTTC.

The rearrangement uses TRBV29-1 and TRBJ2-1; possibly TRBD1 for D (6 bases). V was pared by 7 bases and J by 2 bases, with 9 bases between. This CDR3 spans 12 amino acids. CDR1 SQVTM and CDR2 ANQGSEA come from the germline V gene. CDR3 sequence reads: CSARDTYNEQFF. CDR3 DNA: TGCAGCGCCCGGGACACCTACAATGAGCAGTTCTTC.